What follows are 28 T cell receptor beta chains derived from one specimen sequenced in a study of metastatic and nonmetastatic thyroid tumors (TCRdb year 2020). Receptor libraries were prepared by PCR. TCRdb lists the instrument as Illumina HiSeq 4000. Starting from the raw public reads, TCRdb applied fastp trimming at Q25, assembled clones with MiXCR and retained in-frame beta chains. The sample profile shows 33,000 or so clones; 6% to 9.5% of them were found once. 43% of the sample rests with the top ten. None of the patients had been given any treatment before thyroid surgery. The source material was blood. The receptor set was obtained from a female donor with papillary thyroid cancer or a benign thyroid nodule (not recorded which). Some clones in this sample may be carry-over from other donors' samples.

This clone was counted at least ten times. The V call is TRBV6-1, the J call TRBJ2-1; the match to TRBD1 covers 8 bases. CDR1 is MNHNS, CDR2 SASEGT, per germline. The J segment lost 0 bases and the V segment lost 4 bases, leaving 2 bases of the junction unmatched. The CDR3 totals 15 residues. The CDR3 spells CASSADRGSYNEQFF. The CDR3 nucleotides are TGTGCCAGCAGTGCCGACAGGGGCTCCTACAATGAGCAGTTCTTC.

This clone was picked up many times. This chain uses TRBV24-1 with TRBJ1-2, with D hard to call. V was shortened by 4 bases and J by 2 bases, with 10 bases between the two germline ends. Germline V gene data show CDR1 as KGHDR and CDR2 as SFDVKD. The length of the CDR3 is 14 residues. CDR3 protein: CATSEAEVNYGYTF. As DNA, the CDR3 is TGTGCCACCAGTGAGGCCGAGGTGAACTATGGCTACACCTTC.

This clone has ten or more counts. The gene calls are TRBV2 and TRBJ1-2; no firm D call. The V gene's germline CDR1 is SNHLY and CDR2 FYNNEI. There are 11 residues in the CDR3. The V gene lost 9 bases and the J gene lost 4 bases, with 9 bases spanning the gap. The CDR3, as DNA: TGTGCCAGTGGGGTTACCTATGGCTACACCTTC. Protein: CASGVTYGYTF.

At least ten counts were recorded for this clone. CDR3 in DNA: TGTGCCAGCAGTGAGATGCAGGGACAGCCCCAGCATTTT. Amino acids: CASSEMQGQPQHF. The J gene is TRBJ1-5, the V gene TRBV6-4, with TRBD1 as a possible D gene (5 bases). Trimming shortened V by 3 bases and J by 7 bases, and 10 bases separated the two germline ends. The CDR3 is 13 amino acids. Germline CDR1 and CDR2: MRHNA and SNTAGT.

This clone was recorded a few times. The chain couples TRBV6-1 to TRBJ1-1; maybe TRBD1 (5 bases). The V and J ends lost 3 bases and 1 base respectively, with 9 bases between them. CDR1 and CDR2 from the germline V gene are MNHNS and SASEGT. CDR3 length: 14 residues. The DNA for the CDR3 is TGTGCCAGCAGTGAGGTGGGGGGGAACACTGAAGCTTTCTTT. Its translation: CASSEVGGNTEAFF.

About this clone: A much larger clone lies a single base off, so this may be a read error. The CDR3 sequence: CASSQDSPIHF. The CDR3 DNA is TGTGCCAGCAGCCAAGATTCACCCATCCACTTT. This chain joins TRBV4-2 and TRBJ1-6; no reliable D call. Germline CDR1 is LGHNA and CDR2 is YNFKEQ. There are 11 residues in the CDR3.

This clone was picked up many times. The CDR3 reads CASSLTASGSNIQYF. For the CDR3, the DNA is TGTGCCAGCAGCTTGACGGCTAGCGGGAGCAACATTCAGTACTTC. The chain joins TRBV7-2 to TRBJ2-4, with 10 bases aligning to TRBD2. The V gene end was trimmed by 3 bases and the J gene end by 7 bases; junction bases not matched to a gene: 6. Germline V CDR1 and CDR2: SGHTA, FQGNSA. CDR3 length equals 15 residues.

This clone has at least ten counts. This chain joins TRBV11-2 and TRBJ2-7, with D unclear. Trimming shortened V by 3 bases and J by 6 bases, and 15 bases separated the two germline ends. The CDR3 contains 14 residues. CDR1 and CDR2 (germline): SGHAT, FQNNGV. CDR3 sequence reads: CASSLGTATREQYF. CDR3 in DNA: TGTGCCAGCAGCTTGGGCACAGCGACCCGCGAGCAGTACTTC.

Many counts were recorded for this clone. The J gene is TRBJ2-3, the V gene TRBV5-1; D not certain. Germline CDR1 is SGHRS and CDR2 is YFSETQ. V lost 4 bases and J lost 4, with 7 bases in between. The CDR3 length is 12 residues. The DNA for the CDR3 is TGCGCCAGCAGCCCCCCCGCAGATACGCAGTATTTT. The encoded protein is CASSPPADTQYF.

This clone was recorded many times. The V call is TRBV19, the J call TRBJ2-7, with TRBD1 matching over 7 bases. V lost 3 bases, J lost 5 bases, and 10 bases stayed unmatched. The CDR3 covers 15 residues. Germline V gene lookup returns CDR1 LNHDA and CDR2 SQIVND (reference sequence). For the CDR3, the DNA is TGTGCCAGTAGTATTAAAGGCAGGGGGTACCACGAGCAGTACTTC. It specifies CASSIKGRGYHEQYF.

A word on this clone: One end of the junction varies from germline; a read error may be responsible. This sequence joins TRBV4-1 and TRBJ2-7; a possible D gene is TRBD1 (7 bases). From germline, CDR1 is MGHRA and CDR2 YSYEKL. CDR3 size: 17 residues. CDR3 in amino acids: CASSHRGLGGQSYERYF. CDR3 bases: TGCGCCAGCAGCCATAGGGGACTCGGGGGACAGTCCTACGAGCGGTACTTC.

The V gene is TRBV9, the J gene TRBJ1-2; TRBD1 aligns across 7 bases. The CDR3 extends over 16 amino acids. Germline V gene data show CDR1 as SGDLS and CDR2 as YYNGEE. V trimming: 2 bases; J trimming: 4 bases; junction bases outside the gene matches: 11. DNA for the CDR3: TGTGCCAGCAGCGTCCAACAGGGGCGCGAGGGCTATGGCTACACCTTC. It encodes CASSVQQGREGYGYTF.

There are many counts of this clone. Other DNA sequences from this sample encode an identical CDR3 as well. The rearrangement links TRBV28 to TRBJ2-7; D ambiguous. The V gene lost 3 bases and the J gene lost 6 bases, with 9 bases spanning the gap. The CDR3 has 12 amino acids. Germline V gene lookup returns CDR1 MDHEN and CDR2 SYDVKM. DNA for the CDR3: TGTGCCAGCAGTTTTTCCAGACCCGAGCAGTACTTC. Protein sequence: CASSFSRPEQYF.

Concerning this clone: At one end the junction does not follow the germline gene, possibly because of a read error. The rearrangement links TRBV24-1 to TRBJ2-7; D may be TRBD2 (5 bases). Germline V gene sequence: CDR1 KGHDR, CDR2 SFDVKD. The CDR3 is 14 residues long. The CDR3 spells CATSYLRAGYEHYF. CDR3 DNA sequence: TGTGCCACCAGTTATTTGAGGGCAGGCTACGAGCATTACTTC.

Concerning this clone: This is likely a read error, given that the CDR3 carries no conserved phenylalanine or tryptophan at its end. This chain connects TRBV4-1 to TRBJ2-7; D unclear. V lost 0 bases and J lost 1, with 10 bases in between. Germline V gives CDR1 MGHRA, CDR2 YSYEKL. This CDR3 spans 15 amino acids. The CDR3: CASSQEVGRSYEQYL. For the CDR3, the DNA is TGCGCCAGCAGCCAAGAGGTAGGACGATCCTACGAGCAGTACCTC.

This clone was counted at least ten times. The chain uses TRBV7-8 and TRBJ2-7; D might be TRBD1 (6 bases). Trimming took 5 bases from V and 5 from J, leaving 10 bases between them. Germline CDR1 reads SGHVS; CDR2 reads FQNEAQ. CDR3 size: 12 residues. This CDR3 reads CASSGRGNEQYF. CDR3 in DNA: TGTGCCAGCAGCGGCAGGGGAAACGAGCAGTACTTC.

There are many counts of this clone. The V and J genes are TRBV4-1 and TRBJ1-1; weak D call: TRBD1 (5 bases). Germline V gives CDR1 MGHRA, CDR2 YSYEKL. This CDR3 has 16 amino acids. V lost 4 bases, J lost 6 bases, and 21 bases lay in between. This CDR3 is CASSPTYLTVISEAFF. The CDR3 DNA reads as TGCGCCAGCAGCCCGACTTACCTGACAGTCATCTCTGAAGCTTTCTTT.

The J gene is TRBJ2-5, the V gene TRBV4-1; 10 nucleotides align to TRBD2. The CDR3 spans 16 residues. CDR1 is MGHRA and CDR2 is YSYEKL in the germline V gene. The junction had 9 bases not matched to a gene; V was cut back by 4 bases and J by 4 bases. The CDR3 protein is CASSLTSGAPPETQYF. The CDR3 nucleotides read TGCGCCAGCAGCCTCACTAGCGGGGCACCCCCAGAGACCCAGTACTTC.

This clone was detected only a few times. V and J are TRBV20-1 and TRBJ2-1, with D perhaps TRBD2 (5 bases). CDR3 length: 11 residues. The germline CDR1 and CDR2 sequences are DFQATT and SNEGSKA (reference sequence). Trimming left V 6 bases short and J 7 bases short, with 10 bases between. The CDR3: CSAPRENEQFF. The CDR3, as DNA: TGCAGTGCACCCCGGGAAAATGAGCAGTTCTTC.

The table lists this clone with many counts. Other DNA sequences in the sample encode the same CDR3. The J gene is TRBJ2-7, the V gene TRBV5-5; 10 bases match TRBD1. V lost 0 bases, J lost 5 bases, and 5 bases stayed unmatched. The CDR3 spans 15 residues. Germline lookup yields CDR1 SGHKS and CDR2 YYEKEE (reference sequence). This CDR3 is CASSLVGTGANEQYF. As DNA, the CDR3 is TGTGCCAGCAGCTTGGTTGGGACAGGGGCTAACGAGCAGTACTTC.

This clone was seen many times. The CDR3 DNA reads as TGTGCCAGCAGCCCGCAGGCCGCTTGGGGGGAAGGCTACACCTTC. Translated: CASSPQAAWGEGYTF. The chain has TRBV6-2 or TRBV6-3 and TRBJ1-2; D is perhaps TRBD1 (5 bases). Germline V gene data show CDR1 as MNHEY and CDR2 as SVGEGT. This CDR3 region has 15 residues. V was trimmed by 6 bases and J by 8 bases, leaving 22 bases between them.

Points on this clone: A much larger clone differs from this one at a single base, so this may be a read error. The V gene is TRBV5-1, the J gene TRBJ2-1; D may be TRBD2 (5 bases). The CDR3 spans 16 residues. CDR1 and CDR2 from the germline V gene are SGHRS and YFSETQ. CDR3 DNA: TGCGCCAGCAGCTTGGTCTCGGGGAGCTCCTGCAATGAGCAGTTCTTC. Protein product: CASSLVSGSSCNEQFF.

In its sample, this clone was seen many times. The CDR3 is CASSYSTVRQETQYF. The CDR3 nucleotides read TGTGCCAGCAGTTACTCGACAGTAAGACAAGAGACCCAGTACTTC. The chain combines TRBV6-5 with TRBJ2-5; maybe TRBD1 (5 bases). The CDR3 is made up of 15 amino acids. V lost 0 bases and J lost 2, with 10 bases in between. Germline V gives CDR1 MNHEY, CDR2 SVGAGI.

This clone showed up many times. The chain uses TRBV7-3 and TRBJ1-6, with 11 bases aligning to TRBD1. Trimming took 5 bases from V and 8 from J; bases not matched to a gene: 5. The CDR3 sequence is 15 residues long. From germline, CDR1 is SGHTA and CDR2 FQGTGA. The CDR3 reads CASSARTGGDSPLHF. The CDR3 region has the DNA TGTGCCAGCAGCGCCCGGACAGGGGGCGATTCACCCCTCCACTTT. Full variable domain (rest looked up from reference TRBV7-3 and TRBJ1-6): GAGVSQTPSNKVTEKGKYVELRCDPISGHTALYWYRQSLGQGPEFLIYFQGTGAADDSGLPNDRFFAVRPEGSVSTLKIQRTERGDSAVYLCASSARTGGDSPLHFGNGTRLTVT.

This clone showed up many times. The chain employs TRBV28 and TRBJ1-5, with 9 bases identical to TRBD1. The ends lost 6 bases at V and 8 bases at J; junction bases unmatched: 11. The CDR3 consists of 15 residues. CDR1 is MDHEN and CDR2 is SYDVKM in the germline V gene. The CDR3 DNA reads as TGTGCCAGCAGGTTTGGGGACAGGGAGGAAAAGCCCCAGCATTTT. This translates into CASRFGDREEKPQHF.

Many counts were recorded for this clone. The V call is TRBV12-5, the J call TRBJ1-5; tentative D call: TRBD1 (6 bases). The CDR3 covers 15 residues. Germline values: CDR1 LGHNT, CDR2 FRNRAP. The V gene lost 7 bases and the J gene lost 4 bases, with 17 bases spanning the gap. The CDR3 DNA reads as TGTGCTAGTGCCTCAAACAGGGATGGAAATCAGCCCCAGCATTTT. This codes for CASASNRDGNQPQHF.

This clone showed up many times. V and J are TRBV5-1 and TRBJ2-2; D not certain. Trimming stripped 0 bases from V and 8 bases from J, with 17 bases between. CDR1 and CDR2 (germline): SGHRS, YFSETQ. The CDR3 has 16 amino acids. The CDR3 DNA reads as TGCGCCAGCAGCTTGGCGGACGGCCCCTCCCATGGGGAGCTGTTTTTT. It specifies CASSLADGPSHGELFF.

This clone was recorded at least ten times. The V and J genes are TRBV2 and TRBJ2-7, with TRBD1 matching over 7 bases. Trimming removed 1 base from V and 4 bases from J; junction bases left unmatched: 4. This CDR3 is built from 14 residues. CDR1 SNHLY and CDR2 FYNNEI come from the germline V gene. This CDR3 reads CASSEGGRGYEQYF. The CDR3 bases are TGTGCCAGCAGTGAAGGGGGCAGGGGGTACGAGCAGTACTTC.